This T cell receptor beta chain was obtained from a study of CD8+ T cells in alopecia areata. Germline-derived CDR1 and CDR2 are GTSNPN and SVGIG (reference sequence). This CDR3 has 14 amino acids. The ends were cut back, 1 base at V and 1 base at J, with 11 bases in the middle. RNA, once extracted, was reverse transcribed into cDNA for use as the sequencing template. Profiling relied on immunoSEQ multiplex PCR, and the TCRdb table lists in-frame clones only, not all of them. Altogether 90,000 to 100,000 clones are present, 41% being singletons, with the ten largest covering approximately 1.4%. The chain couples TRBV30 to TRBJ2-7; perhaps TRBD1 as D (6 bases). The sequence came from a human donor with alopecia areata. The sequenced sample was CD4+ T cells sorted from blood. CDR3 coding DNA: TGTGCCTGGAGTGGTGGGGGCGCGTCCTACGAGCAGTACTTC. It codes for CAWSGGGASYEQYF.